Detailed here is one TCR beta chain. Its specificity is unknown. This table comes from immunoSEQ multiplex PCR, and its TCRdb copy is limited to in-frame clones, with some not included. The data hold roughly 300,000 clones, with around 90% observed a single time. The treatment is: 15 to 20 received Ad26.COV2.S at low or high dose, single or two shots; 5 received placebo; per-sample allocation not given. Repertoires come from day 63 after the first vaccine or placebo injection. The donor's status was that of an adult aged 18-55 years in Boston. Vaccination used an Ad26 vector expressing Wuhan-strain SARS-CoV-2 spike. This record comes from a study of Ad26.COV2.S vaccination and SARS-CoV-2 variants. Germline V lookup: CDR1 SGHVS, CDR2 FQNEAQ. The CDR3 is 15 amino acids. V was shortened by 2 bases and J by 3 bases, with 13 bases between the two germline ends. Study observations and caveats: Ad26.COV2.S recipients had broader spike-specific TCRs (P = 0.0014). Non-spike TCR breadth was similar in vaccine and placebo recipients.

The receptor was isolated from a person between 18 and 60 years old who received the Ad26.COV2.S COVID-19 vaccine or a placebo. The V and J genes are TRBV7-8 and TRBJ1-2; D unclear. Material: peripheral blood, obtained in a trial of Ad26.COV2.S vaccine versus placebo. In nucleotides, the CDR3 is TGTGCCAGCAGCTTAATTCGGCAGGAGGACTATGGCTACACCTTC. Its translation: CASSLIRQEDYGYTF.